The sequence of this TCR beta chain was determined in a study of CD8+CD57+ T cells in acquired aplastic anemia. Study-level information: Sorting CD4+ and CD8+ cells gave DNA averaging approximately 3 ug.

Profiling of TCR beta VDJ combinations and CDR3 sequences used genomic DNA as template. Via MiXCR, TCRdb re-called the reads, giving one row per CDR3 protein. The data show 150,000 to 200,000 distinct CDR3 sequences, 35% to 55% seen once. V shed 0 bases, J shed 6 bases, and the junction held 4 bases outside the gene matches. The CDR3 extends over 17 amino acids. Germline values: CDR1 LNHNV, CDR2 YYDKDF (reference sequence). The source of this sequence is a human donor in good health. The source material was sorted CD4+, CD8+, or CD8+CD57+ T cells (not recorded which) from PBMCs. The chain links TRBV15 to TRBJ2-2; 13 positions match TRBD2. The DNA of the CDR3 is TGTGCCACCAGCAGAGATAAAGGACTAGCGGGAGCCGGGGAGCTGTTTTTT. It translates to CATSRDKGLAGAGELFF.